The clone carrying this T cell receptor (beta chain) was counted many times. The antigen remains unidentified. This sample is drawn from a study of early T cells in non-severe SARS-CoV-2 infection. Study as a whole: Bulk RNA isolated from unsorted whole blood underwent sequencing; chains were not paired. The study, taken as a whole, reports: Matching results from VDJdb favored anti-spike CD8 responses, leaving private and CD4 specificities undetected.

V dropped 3 bases and J dropped 2 bases, with 8 bases sitting between them. The germline V gene encodes CDR1 SEHNR and CDR2 FQNEAQ (reference sequence). This CDR3 has 14 amino acids. Unique molecular identifiers were attached to individual cDNA molecules. TCRdb fed the 5' RACE reads into MiXCR, producing one record per CDR3 protein. The profile shows about 98,000 distinct CDR3 sequences, about 10% of them singletons. This sequence originates from an adult who was a healthcare worker with PCR-confirmed SARS-CoV-2 infection or an uninfected control (not recorded which). The chain employs TRBV7-9 and TRBJ2-1, with a tentative D call TRBD2 (6 bases). Input material: whole blood. As DNA, the CDR3 is TGTGCCAGCAGCTTGGGGGGAACCTACAATGAGCAGTTCTTC. Its translation: CASSLGGTYNEQFF.